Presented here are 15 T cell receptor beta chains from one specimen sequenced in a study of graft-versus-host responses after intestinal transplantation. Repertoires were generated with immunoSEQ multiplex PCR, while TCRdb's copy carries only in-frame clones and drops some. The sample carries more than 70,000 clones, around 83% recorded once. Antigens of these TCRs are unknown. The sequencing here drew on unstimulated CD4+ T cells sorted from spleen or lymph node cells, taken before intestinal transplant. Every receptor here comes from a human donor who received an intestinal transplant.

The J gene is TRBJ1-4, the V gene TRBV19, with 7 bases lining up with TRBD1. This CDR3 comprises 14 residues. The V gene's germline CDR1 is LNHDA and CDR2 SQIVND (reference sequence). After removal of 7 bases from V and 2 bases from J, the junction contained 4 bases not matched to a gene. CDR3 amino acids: CASKDRATNEKLFF. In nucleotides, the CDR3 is TGTGCCAGTAAAGACAGGGCGACTAATGAAAAACTGTTTTTT.

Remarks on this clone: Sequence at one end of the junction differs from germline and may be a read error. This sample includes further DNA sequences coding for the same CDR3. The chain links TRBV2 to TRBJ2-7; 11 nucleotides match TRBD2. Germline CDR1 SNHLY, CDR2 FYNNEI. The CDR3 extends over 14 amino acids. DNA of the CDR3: TGCGCCAGCCGAACTAGCGGGGGAACCCACGAGCAGTACTTC. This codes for CASRTSGGTHEQYF. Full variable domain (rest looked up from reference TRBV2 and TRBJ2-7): EPEVTQTPSHQVTQMGQEVILRCVPISNHLYFYWYRQILGQKVEFLVSFYNNEISEKSEIFDDQFSVERPDGSNFTLKIRSTKLEDSAMYFCASRTSGGTHEQYFGPGTRLTVT.

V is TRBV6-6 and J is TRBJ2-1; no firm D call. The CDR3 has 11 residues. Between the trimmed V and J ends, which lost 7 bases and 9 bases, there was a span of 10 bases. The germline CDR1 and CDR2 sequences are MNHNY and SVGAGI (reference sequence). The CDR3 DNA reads TGTGCCAGCACACAGACGAGTGAGCAGTTCTTC. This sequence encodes CASTQTSEQFF.

CDR3 sequence reads: CSASLRGEQFF. For the CDR3, the DNA is TGCAGTGCTAGTCTAAGGGGTGAGCAGTTCTTC. The chain links TRBV20-1 to TRBJ2-1; tentatively, D is TRBD1 (5 bases). From germline, CDR1 is DFQATT and CDR2 SNEGSKA (reference sequence). Trimming cost V 3 bases and J 9 bases, with 9 bases left between them. There are 11 residues in the CDR3.

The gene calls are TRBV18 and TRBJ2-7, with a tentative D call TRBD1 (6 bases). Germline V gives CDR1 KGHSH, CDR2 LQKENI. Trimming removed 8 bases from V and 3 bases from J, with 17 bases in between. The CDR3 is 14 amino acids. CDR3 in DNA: TGTGCCAGCACCCGGGACAAAGGGAGCTACGAGCAGTACTTC. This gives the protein CASTRDKGSYEQYF.

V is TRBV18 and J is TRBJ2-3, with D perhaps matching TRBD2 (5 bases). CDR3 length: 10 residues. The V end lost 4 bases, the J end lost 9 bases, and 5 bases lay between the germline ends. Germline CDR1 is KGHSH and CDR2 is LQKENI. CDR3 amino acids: CASSRETQYF. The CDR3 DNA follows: TGTGCCAGCTCACGGGAGACGCAGTATTTT.

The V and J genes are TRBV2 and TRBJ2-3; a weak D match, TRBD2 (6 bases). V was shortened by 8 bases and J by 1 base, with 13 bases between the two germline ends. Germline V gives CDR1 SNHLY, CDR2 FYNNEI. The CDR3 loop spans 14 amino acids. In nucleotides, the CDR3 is TGTGCCAGCGGCAGACTAGTGGGCACAGATACGCAGTATTTT. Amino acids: CASGRLVGTDTQYF.

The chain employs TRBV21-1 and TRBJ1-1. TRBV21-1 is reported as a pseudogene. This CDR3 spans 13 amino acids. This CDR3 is CASSNKKNTEAFF. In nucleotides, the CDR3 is TGTGCCAGCAGCAATAAAAAGAACACTGAAGCTTTCTTT.

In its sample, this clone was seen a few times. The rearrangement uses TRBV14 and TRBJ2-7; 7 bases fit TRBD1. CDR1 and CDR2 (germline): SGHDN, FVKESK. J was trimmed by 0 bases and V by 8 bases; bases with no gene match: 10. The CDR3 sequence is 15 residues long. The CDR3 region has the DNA TGTGCCAGCGCAAGGGGGACAGCAATCTCCTACGAGCAGTACTTC. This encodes CASARGTAISYEQYF.

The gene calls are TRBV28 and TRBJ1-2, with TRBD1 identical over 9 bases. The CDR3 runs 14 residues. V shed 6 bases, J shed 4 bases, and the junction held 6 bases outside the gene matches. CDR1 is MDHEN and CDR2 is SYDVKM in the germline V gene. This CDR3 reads CASRHGQGSYGYTF. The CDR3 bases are TGTGCCAGCAGACACGGACAGGGGAGCTATGGCTACACCTTC.

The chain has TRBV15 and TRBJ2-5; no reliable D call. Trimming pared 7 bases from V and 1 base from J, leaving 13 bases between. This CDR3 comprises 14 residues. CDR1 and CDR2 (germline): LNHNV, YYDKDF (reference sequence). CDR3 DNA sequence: TGTGCCACCACCGAGAGGCATATCCAAGAGACCCAGTACTTC. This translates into CATTERHIQETQYF.

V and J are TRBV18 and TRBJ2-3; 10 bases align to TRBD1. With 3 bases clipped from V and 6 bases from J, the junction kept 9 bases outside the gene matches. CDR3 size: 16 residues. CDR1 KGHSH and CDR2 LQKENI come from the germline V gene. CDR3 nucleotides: TGTGCCAGCTCACCCTCGGACAGGGGGGTCCGGGATACGCAGTATTTT. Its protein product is CASSPSDRGVRDTQYF. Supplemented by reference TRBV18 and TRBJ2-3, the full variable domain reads NAGVMQNPRHLVRRRGQEARLRCSPMKGHSHVYWYRQLPEEGLKFMVYLQKENIIDESGMPKERFSAEFPKEGPSILRIQQVVRGDSAAYFCASSPSDRGVRDTQYFGPGTRLTVL.

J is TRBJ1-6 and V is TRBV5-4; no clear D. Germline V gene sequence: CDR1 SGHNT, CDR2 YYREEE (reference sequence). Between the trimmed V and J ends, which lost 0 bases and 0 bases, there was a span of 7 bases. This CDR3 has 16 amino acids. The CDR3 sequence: CASSLAAHSYNSPLHF. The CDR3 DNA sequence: TGTGCCAGCAGCTTGGCTGCGCACTCCTATAATTCACCCCTCCACTTT.

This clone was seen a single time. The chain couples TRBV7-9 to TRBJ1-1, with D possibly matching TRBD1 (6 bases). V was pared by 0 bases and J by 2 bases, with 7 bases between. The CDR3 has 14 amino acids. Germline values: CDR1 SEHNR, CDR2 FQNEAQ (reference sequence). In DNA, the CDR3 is TGTGCCAGCAGCTTAGCCAGGGGAAACACTGAAGCTTTCTTT. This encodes CASSLARGNTEAFF.

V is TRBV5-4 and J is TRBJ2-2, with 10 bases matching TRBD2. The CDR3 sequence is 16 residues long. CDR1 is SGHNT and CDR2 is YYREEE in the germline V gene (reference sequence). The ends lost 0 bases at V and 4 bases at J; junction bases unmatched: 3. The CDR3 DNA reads TGTGCCAGCAGCTTGGGAGCGGGGGGGAGCACCGGGGAGCTGTTTTTT. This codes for CASSLGAGGSTGELFF. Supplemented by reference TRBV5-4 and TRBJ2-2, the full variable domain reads ETGVTQSPTHLIKTRGQQVTLRCSSQSGHNTVSWYQQALGQGPQFIFQYYREEENGRGNFPPRFSGLQFPNYSSELNVNALELDDSALYLCASSLGAGGSTGELFFGEGSRLTVL.